A single sample gave rise to the 25 T cell receptor beta chains below, sequenced in a study of regulatory T cells in long-lasting Graves disease. Time point here: persistent/refractory GD, antithyroid drugs over 5 years with positive TRAb. PBMC-extracted RNA yielded the TCR library. Arm-PCR with iRepertoire HTBI primers amplified the CDR3 regions for these TCR beta libraries. In TCRdb, the multiplex PCR reads were re-called with MiXCR into one record per CDR3 protein. The table records 400,000 to 450,000 distinct CDR3 sequences, around 20% of them present only once. The material sequenced was peripheral blood mononuclear cells (PBMCs), taken when the disease was refractory, from a patient treated with antithyroid drugs. The receptors here all came from a female donor with Graves disease.

This clonotype was observed at least ten times. This chain connects TRBV2 to TRBJ1-1, with 7 bases fitting TRBD1. The CDR3 covers 17 residues. Germline V gene data show CDR1 as SNHLY and CDR2 as FYNNEI. V was pared by 2 bases and J by 0 bases, with 9 bases of the junction left unmatched. For the CDR3, the DNA is TGTGCCAGCAGTGAACGGCGGCAGGGGGTTTTGAACACTGAAGCTTTCTTT. Amino acids: CASSERRQGVLNTEAFF. Looking up the rest from reference TRBV2 and TRBJ1-1 gives the full variable domain: EPEVTQTPSHQVTQMGQEVILRCVPISNHLYFYWYRQILGQKVEFLVSFYNNEISEKSEIFDDQFSVERPDGSNFTLKIRSTKLEDSAMYFCASSERRQGVLNTEAFFGQGTRLTVV.

This clonotype was recorded a few times. J is TRBJ1-1 and V is TRBV7-3; D gene uncertain. The CDR3 consists of 14 residues. Germline loops: CDR1 SGHTA, CDR2 FQGTGA. Trimming took off 1 base at V and 4 bases at J, with 10 bases between the two ends. The CDR3 coding sequence is TGTGCCAGCAGCTTAAAACCCCGGGGCACTGAAGCTTTCTTT. Translated, it gives CASSLKPRGTEAFF.

This clonotype was counted many times. The chain has TRBV6-2 or TRBV6-3 and TRBJ1-4; unclear D gene. The ends were cut back, 0 bases at V and 4 bases at J, with 12 bases in the middle. The CDR3 sequence is 16 residues long. Germline V gene lookup returns CDR1 MNHEY and CDR2 SVGEGT. The CDR3 DNA reads TGTGCCAGCAGTTACTCGATGATCGACTTTAATGAAAAACTGTTTTTT. As protein: CASSYSMIDFNEKLFF.

The J gene is TRBJ1-2, the V gene TRBV5-1; 8 bases align to TRBD1. CDR1 SGHRS and CDR2 YFSETQ come from the germline V gene. The CDR3 length is 14 residues. V trimming: 4 bases; J trimming: 3 bases; junction bases outside the gene matches: 5. CDR3 sequence (DNA): TGCGCCAGCAGCGATCAGGGGGCGGACTATGGCTACACCTTC. Protein sequence: CASSDQGADYGYTF.

The chain recombines TRBV28 with TRBJ2-1; 7 bases are a match to TRBD2. CDR3 length: 15 residues. V dropped 6 bases and J dropped 8; count of bases not matched to a gene: 13. CDR1 is MDHEN and CDR2 is SYDVKM in the germline V gene. In DNA form, the CDR3 reads TGTGCCAGCAGCTTGACTAGCAGGCCGGAGGATGAGCAGTTCTTC. The encoded protein is CASSLTSRPEDEQFF.

V usage is TRBV6-1 and J usage is TRBJ1-1; 7 bases agree with TRBD1. V gave up 5 bases and J gave up 6 bases; unmatched junction bases: 9. Looked up from germline, CDR1 is MNHNS and CDR2 is SASEGT. This CDR3 is 14 amino acids long. The CDR3 region is CASSQRQGVPEAFF. The CDR3 bases are TGTGCCAGCAGTCAGAGACAGGGAGTCCCTGAAGCTTTCTTT.

The rearrangement uses TRBV5-1 and TRBJ1-5; D may be TRBD1 (5 bases). The CDR3 sequence is 14 residues long. The ends were cut back, 3 bases at V and 3 bases at J, with 10 bases in the middle. Germline V gives CDR1 SGHRS, CDR2 YFSETQ. The CDR3 protein is CASSSGESNQPQHF. CDR3 DNA: TGCGCCAGCAGCTCGGGGGAATCCAATCAGCCCCAGCATTTT.

This clonotype has ten or more counts. The chain combines TRBV2 with TRBJ1-6; no clear D gene. Trimming cost V 5 bases and J 5 bases, with 16 bases left between them. This CDR3 region has 16 residues. Germline CDR1 reads SNHLY; CDR2 reads FYNNEI. The CDR3 loop reads CASSLGPGIDNSPLHF. The CDR3 nucleotides read TGTGCCAGCAGTCTAGGACCCGGGATCGATAATTCACCCCTCCACTTT.

About this clonotype itself: It may be a read error: a sequence one base away is much more abundant. The chain carries TRBV28 and TRBJ2-7; D is uncertain. This CDR3 spans 13 amino acids. The germline CDR1 and CDR2 sequences are MDHEN and SYDVKM. The CDR3 here is CASSLYDNYEQHF. DNA of the CDR3: TGTGCCAGCAGTTTATACGACAACTACGAGCAGCACTTC.

In this sample, this clonotype turned up many times. The chain couples TRBV6-5 to TRBJ1-1; D remains ambiguous. V lost 4 bases and J 1 base, leaving 10 bases between the germline ends. This CDR3 is 14 amino acids long. CDR1 is MNHEY, CDR2 SVGAGI, per germline. This chain's CDR3 is CASSSNSGNTEAFF. Written as DNA, the CDR3 is TGTGCCAGCAGTTCAAATTCGGGGAACACTGAAGCTTTCTTT.

There are many counts of this clonotype. This rearrangement joins TRBV28 to TRBJ2-5; 14 bases match TRBD2. CDR1 and CDR2 (germline): MDHEN, SYDVKM. The trim removed 1 base at V and 7 bases at J, leaving 11 bases unmatched. The CDR3 spans 18 residues. CDR3 bases: TGTGCCAGCAGTTTATTTTCGACTAGCGGGAGGGTCCTCGGGACCCAGTACTTC. The encoded protein is CASSLFSTSGRVLGTQYF.

This clonotype was seen many times. The genes are TRBV28 and TRBJ2-7; 10 bases match TRBD2. Germline V CDR1 and CDR2: MDHEN, SYDVKM. The junction had 4 bases not matched to a gene; V was cut back by 4 bases and J by 1 base. This CDR3 has 15 residues. For the CDR3, the DNA is TGTGCCAGCAGTTCTAGCGGGAGTGAATCCTACGAGCAGTACTTC. Encoded protein: CASSSSGSESYEQYF.

This clonotype was detected many times. The chain joins TRBV11-2 to TRBJ2-5; 7 nucleotides align to TRBD2. This CDR3 comprises 16 residues. CDR1 and CDR2 (germline): SGHAT, FQNNGV. The junction had 17 bases not matched to a gene; V was cut back by 5 bases and J by 8 bases. The CDR3 nucleotides read TGTGCCAGCAGCCCCTCTTTCCCGGGGGGTTCAGGAACCCAGTACTTC. This encodes CASSPSFPGGSGTQYF.

V is TRBV18 and J is TRBJ2-1; 7 bases align to TRBD2. CDR1 and CDR2 (germline): KGHSH, LQKENI. CDR3 length: 12 residues. Trimming cost V 5 bases and J 5 bases; bases outside gene matches: 0. In DNA form, the CDR3 reads TGTGCCAGCTCAGCGGGGGACAATGAGCAGTTCTTC. This codes for CASSAGDNEQFF.

On this clonotype itself: A read error may produce the germline difference seen at one junction end. V and J are TRBV6-1 and TRBJ1-6; 9 bases align to TRBD1. The CDR3 sequence is 16 residues long. Germline values: CDR1 MNHNS, CDR2 SASEGT. In DNA, the CDR3 is TGTGCCGGCAGTCAGAGGACAGGGGTAAATAATTCACCCCTCCACTTT. Its translation is CAGSQRTGVNNSPLHF.

This clonotype was recorded once. V gene TRBV19 combines with J gene TRBJ1-5, with 11 bases identical to TRBD1. The CDR3 covers 18 residues. J was trimmed by 5 bases and V by 7 bases; bases with no gene match: 16. Germline assignment: CDR1 LNHDA and CDR2 SQIVND (reference sequence). The CDR3 loop reads CASNPDRGLGLSDQPQHF. The CDR3 DNA follows: TGTGCCAGTAATCCGGACAGGGGGCTCGGTTTAAGCGATCAGCCCCAGCATTTT.

This clonotype was detected ten times or more. The V gene is TRBV28, the J gene TRBJ2-7; the D gene is possibly TRBD2 (5 bases). This CDR3 is 19 amino acids long. V was clipped by 2 bases and J by 0 bases, with 23 bases between them. Germline-derived CDR1 and CDR2 are MDHEN and SYDVKM. The CDR3 nucleotides read TGTGCCAGCAGTTTAACTCTGGAGGCTGGTACTCCCCGCTCCTACGAGCAGTACTTC. Translating it yields CASSLTLEAGTPRSYEQYF.

The rearrangement links TRBV29-1 to TRBJ2-7, with D tentatively TRBD1 or TRBD2 (5 bases each). V lost 7 bases to trimming and J lost 2 bases, with 12 bases between them. The CDR3 is 12 amino acids. CDR1 is SQVTM, CDR2 ANQGSEA, per germline. CDR3 in DNA: TGCAGCGGCCGGGACCCGACCTACGAGCAGTACTTC. Translated, it gives CSGRDPTYEQYF.

This clonotype was recorded a few times. Without the conserved terminal phenylalanine or tryptophan, this CDR3 likely stems from a read error. The rearrangement joins TRBV6-1 to TRBJ1-3; D not resolved. With 8 bases removed from V and 0 bases from J, the gap between germline ends came to 11 bases. This CDR3 has 14 residues. Germline lookup yields CDR1 MNHNS and CDR2 SASEGT. CDR3 in amino acids: CASEDGASGNTIYL. As DNA, the CDR3 is TGTGCCAGCGAAGACGGAGCCTCTGGAAACACCATATATCTT.

This clonotype showed up just a few times. This rearrangement joins TRBV24-1 to TRBJ2-2; D remains unclear. This CDR3 contains 13 residues. Trimming pared 5 bases from V and 0 bases from J, leaving 3 bases between. CDR1 and CDR2 from the germline V gene are KGHDR and SFDVKD. CDR3 nucleotides: TGTGCCACCAGTGGTACGAACACCGGGGAGCTGTTTTTT. Translation: CATSGTNTGELFF.

The chain combines TRBV9 with TRBJ2-1; the match to TRBD2 covers 10 bases. Germline V gene lookup returns CDR1 SGDLS and CDR2 YYNGEE. V dropped 3 bases and J dropped 7; count of bases not matched to a gene: 7. This CDR3 spans 15 amino acids. In DNA, the CDR3 is TGTGCCAGCAGCGGGGCGGCTAGCGGGAGAAATGAGCAGTTCTTC. As protein: CASSGAASGRNEQFF.

The gene calls are TRBV6-1 and TRBJ1-2, with 12 nucleotides matching TRBD1. The CDR3 loop spans 16 amino acids. The junction had 10 bases not matched to a gene; V was cut back by 7 bases and J by 4 bases. The germline V gene has CDR1 MNHNS and CDR2 SASEGT. As DNA, the CDR3 is TGTGCCAGCAACAAAGAGGGGACAGGGGGCGGCTATGGCTACACCTTC. This codes for CASNKEGTGGGYGYTF.

This clonotype was seen at least ten times. This chain joins TRBV28 and TRBJ1-1; D is ambiguous. Looked up from germline, CDR1 is MDHEN and CDR2 is SYDVKM. V lost 2 bases, J lost 6 bases, and 7 bases lay in between. CDR3 size: 12 residues. CDR3 region: CASSLTQAEAFF. The CDR3 DNA reads as TGTGCCAGCAGTTTAACTCAGGCTGAAGCTTTCTTT.

There are a few counts of this clonotype. This chain connects TRBV30 to TRBJ2-7, with D possibly being TRBD1 (5 bases). The CDR3 runs 14 residues. The germline gives CDR1 GTSNPN, CDR2 SVGIG (reference sequence). Between the trimmed V and J ends, which lost 0 bases and 6 bases, there was a span of 15 bases. CDR3 in DNA: TGTGCCTGGAGTGTAGGCAGGGTCTACGCCGAGCAGTACTTC. Its protein product is CAWSVGRVYAEQYF.

This clonotype was detected only a few times. V gene TRBV20-1 combines with J gene TRBJ2-6, with D perhaps given as TRBD1 or TRBD2 (6 bases each). CDR1 and CDR2 (germline): DFQATT, SNEGSKA (reference sequence). The germline V and J ends were trimmed by 0 bases and 4 bases, with 7 bases remaining between them. This CDR3 has 14 amino acids. CDR3: CSAREGGGANVLTF. The CDR3 DNA reads as TGCAGTGCTAGAGAGGGGGGCGGGGCCAACGTCCTGACTTTC.